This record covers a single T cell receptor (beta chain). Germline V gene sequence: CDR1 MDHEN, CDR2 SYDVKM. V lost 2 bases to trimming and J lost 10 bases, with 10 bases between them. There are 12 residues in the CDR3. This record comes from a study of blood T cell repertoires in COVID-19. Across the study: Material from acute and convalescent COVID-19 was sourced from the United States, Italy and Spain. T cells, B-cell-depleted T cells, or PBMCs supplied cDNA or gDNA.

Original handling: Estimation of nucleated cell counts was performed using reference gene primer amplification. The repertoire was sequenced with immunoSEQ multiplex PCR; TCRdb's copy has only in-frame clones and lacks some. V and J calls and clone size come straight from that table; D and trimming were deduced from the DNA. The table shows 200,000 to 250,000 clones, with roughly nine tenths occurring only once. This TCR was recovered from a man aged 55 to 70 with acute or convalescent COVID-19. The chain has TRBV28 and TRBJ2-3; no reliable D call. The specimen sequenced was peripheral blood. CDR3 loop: CASSLRTVPQYF. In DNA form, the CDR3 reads TGTGCCAGCAGTTTAAGAACGGTGCCGCAGTATTTT.